This T cell receptor (beta chain) emerged from a study of identical twins. Study results and caveats: Analyses based on zero insertions could be partly confounded by invariant MAIT and iNKT cells. Where beta out-of-frame sequences were concerned, excess twin sharing was weaker. Compared with models, monozygotic twins showed more out-of-frame TCR alpha sharing. A lower insertion count was a feature of abundant cord blood beta clonotypes, with no such feature in memory repertoires.

There are 14 residues in the CDR3. V gave up 3 bases and J gave up 0 bases, with 6 bases separating them. There are many counts of this clonotype. The antigen remains unidentified. TCRdb redid the calling of the 5' RACE reads with MiXCR, one entry per CDR3 protein. The sample holds under 500,000 distinct CDR3 sequences; about 13% are singletons and the top ten take approximately 0.9%. These data were also reused for a study on yellow fever vaccine responses in identical twins.

The sample consisted of CD4+ T cells sorted from blood. This chain connects TRBV12-3 or TRBV12-4 to TRBJ1-5; D is perhaps TRBD1 (5 bases). This sequence originates from a woman between 18 and 29 years old in good health. CDR3 amino acids: CASSFTGSNQPQHF. DNA for the CDR3: TGTGCCAGCAGTTTCACAGGTAGCAATCAGCCCCAGCATTTT.